These 7 T cell receptor beta chains were sequenced from one sample in a study of blood T cell repertoires in COVID-19. The method was immunoSEQ multiplex PCR; TCRdb's version includes in-frame clones alone and lacks a portion of them. The sample has about 220,000 clones, 86% seen once. Material for sequencing was peripheral blood. These receptors were obtained from a woman between 50 and 59 years old with COVID-19, enrolled during active disease.

J is TRBJ2-2 and V is TRBV6-2 or TRBV6-3; 11 nucleotides line up with TRBD2. The CDR3 runs 16 residues. The trim removed 2 bases at V and 7 bases at J, leaving 6 bases unmatched. Germline V gives CDR1 MNHEY, CDR2 SVGEGT. CDR3 protein: CASSYRGLADDGELFF. DNA for the CDR3: TGTGCCAGCAGTTACAGGGGACTAGCGGATGACGGGGAGCTGTTTTTT.

This clone has just one count. The V and J genes are TRBV7-2 and TRBJ2-1, with TRBD2 matching 9 bases. The CDR3 is 14 amino acids. V shed 4 bases and J 8 bases; nucleotides not matched to a gene: 6. Germline V gene data show CDR1 as SGHTA and CDR2 as FQGNSA. CDR3 protein: CASSYSGGGDEQFF. Written as DNA, the CDR3 is TGTGCCAGCAGCTATAGCGGGGGAGGGGATGAGCAGTTCTTC.

The chain employs TRBV5-1 and TRBJ2-5, with 11 bases lining up with TRBD2. J gave up 4 bases and V 1 base, and 6 bases lay outside the gene matches. This CDR3 has 16 residues. In germline, CDR1 is SGHRS, CDR2 YFSETQ. CDR3 sequence reads: CASSLLLSGGAETQYF. DNA for the CDR3: TGCGCCAGCAGCTTGTTGCTTAGCGGGGGGGCAGAGACCCAGTACTTC.

The V and J genes are TRBV10-1 and TRBJ2-6; D uncertain. V lost 8 bases and J lost 0, with 5 bases in between. This CDR3 is 13 amino acids long. CDR1 is WNHNN and CDR2 is SYGVQD in the germline V gene (reference sequence). CDR3 in amino acids: CASSSSGANVLTF. The CDR3 DNA reads as TGCGCCAGCTCGAGCTCTGGGGCCAACGTCCTGACTTTC.

CDR3 sequence: CASSQPGTGGSYEQYF. CDR3 coding DNA: TGCGCCAGCAGTCAACCCGGGACAGGGGGCTCCTACGAGCAGTACTTC. V usage is TRBV23-1 and J usage is TRBJ2-7, with 11 bases lining up with TRBD1. TRBV23-1 is assigned to the ORF class and has an uncertain function. The CDR3 has 16 residues. J was trimmed by 0 bases and V by 2 bases; bases with no gene match: 3.

The V gene is TRBV10-3, the J gene TRBJ1-5; D is possibly TRBD1 (6 bases). The CDR3 contains 15 residues. CDR1 and CDR2 (germline): ENHRY, SYGVKD. The V and J ends lost 4 bases and 2 bases respectively, with 12 bases between them. This CDR3 is CAISAGGQGNQPQHF. The CDR3 nucleotides are TGTGCCATCAGTGCGGGGGGGCAGGGCAATCAGCCCCAGCATTTT.

The chain links TRBV10-3 to TRBJ1-2; no reliable D call. The CDR3 is made up of 13 amino acids. V was pared by 4 bases and J by 5 bases, with 11 bases between. CDR1 and CDR2 (germline): ENHRY, SYGVKD. The CDR3 DNA is TGTGCCATCAGTGTATCCCCCGTGTATGGCTACACCTTC. Amino acid sequence: CAISVSPVYGYTF.